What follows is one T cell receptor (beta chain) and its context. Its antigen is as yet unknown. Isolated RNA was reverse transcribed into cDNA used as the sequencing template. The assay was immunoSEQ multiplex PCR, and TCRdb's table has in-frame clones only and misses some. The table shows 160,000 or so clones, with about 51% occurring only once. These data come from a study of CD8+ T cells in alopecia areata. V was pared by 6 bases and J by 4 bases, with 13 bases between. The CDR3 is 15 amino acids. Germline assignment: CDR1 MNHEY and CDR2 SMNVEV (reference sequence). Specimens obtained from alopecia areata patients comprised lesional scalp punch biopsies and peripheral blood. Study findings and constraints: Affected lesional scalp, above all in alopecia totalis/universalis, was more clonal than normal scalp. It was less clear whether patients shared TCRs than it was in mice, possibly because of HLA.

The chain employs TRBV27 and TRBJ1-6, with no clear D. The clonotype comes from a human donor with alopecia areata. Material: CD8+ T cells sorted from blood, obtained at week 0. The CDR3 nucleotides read TGTGCCAGCAGCCACCCCAACGATTATAATTCACCCCTCCACTTT. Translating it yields CASSHPNDYNSPLHF.